This T cell receptor (beta chain) originates from a study of blood T cell repertoires in COVID-19. On the study more broadly: Spain, Italy and the United States supplied samples that represented acute and convalescent COVID-19.

Seattle patients were enrolled while actively infected and followed longitudinally. Methods used by the authors: Estimated nucleated cell counts came from reference gene primer amplification. Sequencing was performed with immunoSEQ multiplex PCR; in TCRdb, only in-frame clones are kept and a portion is missing. V and J calls plus clone size are reproduced from that table; the DNA served to infer D and trimming. The sample records 180,000 or so clones, roughly 76% being singletons. This clonotype originated in a woman aged 40 to 50 with COVID-19, enrolled during active disease. Source material: peripheral blood.

CDR3 sequence (DNA): TGTGCCAGTAGTATTCAACCCAGGGTCTCCGGAAACACCATATATTTT. Encoded protein: CASSIQPRVSGNTIYF. This rearrangement joins TRBV19 to TRBJ1-3, with D possibly matching TRBD1 (5 bases). V lost 3 bases and J lost 4, with 16 bases in between. The CDR3 runs 16 residues. Germline CDR1 reads LNHDA; CDR2 reads SQIVND (reference sequence).